Each of the 27 T cell receptor beta chains below was sequenced from the same sample in a study of blood T cell repertoires in COVID-19. TCRdb's table, derived via immunoSEQ multiplex PCR, lists solely in-frame clones and lacks some. The sample yields some 200,000 clones, approximately 86% seen once. The sample consisted of peripheral blood. These receptors were obtained from a man in his forties or fifties with active or convalescent COVID-19.

The DNA for the CDR3 is TGCAGCGTAAGGGGGGGCGGGGGACCCACCGGGGAGCTGTTTTTT. This sequence encodes CSVRGGGGPTGELFF. The chain joins TRBV29-1 to TRBJ2-2, with D possibly matching TRBD2 (7 bases). This CDR3 is built from 15 residues. Trimming removed 6 bases from V and 4 bases from J, with 18 bases in between. Germline CDR1 and CDR2: SQVTM and ANQGSEA.

The chain links TRBV6-1 to TRBJ1-1; D gene uncertain. From germline, CDR1 is MNHNS and CDR2 SASEGT. The CDR3 totals 13 residues. V lost 3 bases to trimming and J lost 1 base, with 6 bases between them. The CDR3 DNA sequence: TGTGCCAGCAGTGAGTGGCAGAACACTGAAGCTTTCTTT. Its translation is CASSEWQNTEAFF.

The chain joins TRBV7-2 to TRBJ2-3; tentative D call: TRBD2 (6 bases). The CDR3 length is 18 residues. Germline V gene sequence: CDR1 SGHTA, CDR2 FQGNSA. V was shortened by 3 bases and J by 2 bases, with 21 bases between the two germline ends. The CDR3 sequence is CASSLWVPGTSSTDTQYF. CDR3 nucleotides: TGTGCCAGCAGCTTGTGGGTTCCCGGGACTTCGTCCACAGATACGCAGTATTTT.

V is TRBV5-1 and J is TRBJ1-2; perhaps TRBD1 as D (5 bases). This CDR3 spans 15 amino acids. The ends were cut back, 0 bases at V and 1 base at J, with 10 bases in the middle. Looked up from germline, CDR1 is SGHRS and CDR2 is YFSETQ. The DNA for the CDR3 is TGCGCCAGCAGCTTGGGCTGGGGCCTTAACTATGGCTACACCTTC. This encodes CASSLGWGLNYGYTF.

This clone was counted a single time. The chain carries TRBV7-2 and TRBJ1-2; the D is unclear. In germline, CDR1 is SGHTA, CDR2 FQGNSA. Trimming removed 1 base from V and 4 bases from J, with 7 bases in between. The CDR3 is 13 residues long. As DNA, the CDR3 is TGTGCCAGCAGCTTAGACAGTTCCTATGGCTACACCTTC. The encoded protein is CASSLDSSYGYTF.

The rearrangement uses TRBV5-1 and TRBJ1-2, with TRBD1 identical over 8 bases. The CDR3 spans 14 residues. Germline V gene sequence: CDR1 SGHRS, CDR2 YFSETQ. Germline trimming cut 0 bases from V and 4 bases from J; bases unmatched to any gene: 2. CDR3 DNA: TGCGCCAGCAGCTTGGGACAGGGGCCCTATGGCTACACCTTC. This translates into CASSLGQGPYGYTF.

The chain combines TRBV12-3 or TRBV12-4 with TRBJ1-2, with D possibly being TRBD1 (6 bases). V lost 6 bases and J lost 7, with 15 bases in between. There are 13 residues in the CDR3. DNA for the CDR3: TGTGCCAGCAGCCCAGGGGAAGTCTCTGGCTACACCTTC. As protein: CASSPGEVSGYTF.

The chain has TRBV7-3 and TRBJ2-5; 7 positions agree with TRBD1. The CDR3 runs 15 residues. Germline values: CDR1 SGHTA, CDR2 FQGTGA. V lost 5 bases to trimming and J lost 5 bases; unmatched junction nucleotides: 11. The CDR3 DNA follows: TGTGCCAGCAGCCAAACAGGGGCGGGCGGGGAGACCCAGTACTTC. It is translated as CASSQTGAGGETQYF. The complete variable domain, with remaining parts taken from reference TRBV7-3 and TRBJ2-5, reads GAGVSQTPSNKVTEKGKYVELRCDPISGHTALYWYRQSLGQGPEFLIYFQGTGAADDSGLPNDRFFAVRPEGSVSTLKIQRTERGDSAVYLCASSQTGAGGETQYFGPGTRLLVL.

CDR3 DNA: TGTGCCAGCAGTTTCATCGGGGAGAACACTGAAGCTTTCTTT. Encoded protein: CASSFIGENTEAFF. The chain recombines TRBV27 with TRBJ1-1; the D is unclear. Germline V gene lookup returns CDR1 MNHEY and CDR2 SMNVEV (reference sequence). CDR3 length: 14 amino acids. V lost 3 bases and J lost 1, with 9 bases in between.

This clone was detected only once. This chain joins TRBV5-1 and TRBJ2-5; 7 bases agree with TRBD2. The junction had 8 bases not matched to a gene; V was cut back by 4 bases and J by 5 bases. The CDR3 sequence is 14 residues long. CDR1 and CDR2 from the germline V gene are SGHRS and YFSETQ. The CDR3: CASSLAGDGETQYF. CDR3 nucleotide sequence: TGCGCCAGCAGCCTGGCGGGGGATGGGGAGACCCAGTACTTC. The variable domain in full, with the rest retrieved from reference TRBV5-1 and TRBJ2-5, is KAGVTQTPRYLIKTRGQQVTLSCSPISGHRSVSWYQQTPGQGLQFLFEYFSETQRNKGNFPGRFSGRQFSNSRSEMNVSTLELGDSALYLCASSLAGDGETQYFGPGTRLLVL.

V gene TRBV7-3 combines with J gene TRBJ1-2; 9 bases are shared with TRBD1. The CDR3 covers 13 residues. V was clipped by 5 bases and J by 8 bases; unmatched bases: 6. The germline V gene has CDR1 SGHTA and CDR2 FQGTGA. The CDR3 loop is CASSAGTGSGYTF. The CDR3 nucleotides are TGTGCCAGCAGCGCCGGGACAGGGAGCGGCTACACCTTC.

The chain combines TRBV3-1 (or the pseudogene TRBV3-2) with TRBJ2-1; TRBD2 matches 8 bases. V lost 1 base and J lost 7; bases outside the gene matches: 9. Germline loops: CDR1 LGHDT, CDR2 YNNKEL (reference sequence). The CDR3 runs 16 residues. The CDR3 DNA reads as TGTGCCAGCAGCCAAGCCGGGGGGGGCCACAAGAATGAGCAGTTCTTC. This codes for CASSQAGGGHKNEQFF.

The chain combines TRBV7-9 with TRBJ1-4, with 9 bases that match TRBD1. The CDR3 consists of 13 residues. Germline CDR1 is SEHNR and CDR2 is FQNEAQ (reference sequence). J was trimmed by 8 bases and V by 5 bases; bases with no gene match: 3. Here the CDR3 reads CASSGTGPEKLFF. In DNA form, the CDR3 reads TGTGCCAGCAGCGGGACAGGGCCCGAAAAACTGTTTTTT.

The chain uses TRBV9 and TRBJ1-1; D may be TRBD1 (5 bases). Germline V gene data show CDR1 as SGDLS and CDR2 as YYNGEE. The CDR3 is made up of 14 amino acids. V was pared by 0 bases and J by 6 bases, with 12 bases between. DNA of the CDR3: TGTGCCAGCAGCGTAGGAGAGGGACTATCTGAAGCTTTCTTT. Translated, it gives CASSVGEGLSEAFF.

This clone was counted only a few times. Other DNA sequences from this sample encode an identical CDR3 as well. The CDR3 reads CASSERGGANTGELFF. CDR3 nucleotides: TGTGCCAGCAGTGAACGGGGGGGGGCGAACACCGGGGAGCTGTTTTTT. The chain joins TRBV6-1 to TRBJ2-2; TRBD2 matches at 8 bases. Germline trimming cut 2 bases from V and 0 bases from J; bases unmatched to any gene: 2. Germline V gene lookup returns CDR1 MNHNS and CDR2 SASEGT. This CDR3 has 16 residues.

The chain employs TRBV28 and TRBJ2-3, with D possibly being TRBD2 (6 bases). Trimming removed 2 bases from V and 6 bases from J, with 9 bases in between. The CDR3 sequence is 13 residues long. Germline V gives CDR1 MDHEN, CDR2 SYDVKM. For the CDR3, the DNA is TGTGCCAGCAGTTTAGCGGGGAGGGATACGCAGTATTTT. Translating it yields CASSLAGRDTQYF. Full variable domain (outside the CDR3, taken from reference TRBV28 and TRBJ2-3): DVKVTQSSRYLVKRTGEKVFLECVQDMDHENMFWYRQDPGLGLRLIYFSYDVKMKEKGDIPEGYSVSREKKERFSLILESASTNQTSMYLCASSLAGRDTQYFGPGTRLTVL.

The rearrangement links TRBV20-1 to TRBJ1-1; tentatively, D is TRBD1 (5 bases). The CDR3 length is 11 residues. Germline lookup yields CDR1 DFQATT and CDR2 SNEGSKA (reference sequence). Here the CDR3 DNA reads TGCAGCGGGGGGGGAAACACTGAAGCTTTCTTT. This gives the protein CSGGGNTEAFF.

The chain combines TRBV10-3 with TRBJ1-5; the match to TRBD1 covers 7 bases. CDR1 and CDR2 from the germline V gene are ENHRY and SYGVKD. This CDR3 spans 20 amino acids. J was trimmed by 4 bases and V by 3 bases; bases with no gene match: 21. CDR3 residues: CAISDGRAGGSTARNQPQHF. The CDR3 DNA reads TGTGCCATCAGTGACGGAAGGGCAGGGGGTTCGACAGCCAGAAATCAGCCCCAGCATTTT.

The chain couples TRBV7-6 to TRBJ2-1, with a possible D match to TRBD2 (5 bases). This CDR3 region has 14 residues. CDR1 SGHVS and CDR2 FNYEAQ come from the germline V gene. V was shortened by 5 bases and J by 2 bases, with 10 bases between the two germline ends. The CDR3 DNA reads TGTGCCAGCAGCCACGGGATACCCTACAATGAGCAGTTCTTC. Protein: CASSHGIPYNEQFF.

The V call is TRBV5-4, the J call TRBJ2-5; D is possibly TRBD1 (6 bases). V lost 6 bases, J lost 0 bases, and 6 bases lay in between. The CDR3 covers 12 residues. From germline, CDR1 is SGHNT and CDR2 YYREEE (reference sequence). CDR3: CASNRDQETQYF. CDR3 nucleotides: TGTGCCAGCAACAGGGACCAAGAGACCCAGTACTTC.

The chain carries TRBV18 and TRBJ2-1; a possible D gene is TRBD1 (6 bases). V lost 4 bases and J 8 bases, leaving 15 bases between the germline ends. Germline CDR1 and CDR2: KGHSH and LQKENI. This CDR3 comprises 14 residues. The CDR3 loop is CASSLRTGSDEQFF. The CDR3 DNA reads as TGTGCCAGCTCACTTAGAACAGGGTCAGATGAGCAGTTCTTC. Together with reference TRBV18 and TRBJ2-1, the CDR3 gives the full variable domain: NAGVMQNPRHLVRRRGQEARLRCSPMKGHSHVYWYRQLPEEGLKFMVYLQKENIIDESGMPKERFSAEFPKEGPSILRIQQVVRGDSAAYFCASSLRTGSDEQFFGPGTRLTVL.

The V gene is TRBV9, the J gene TRBJ1-1, with 12 bases aligning to TRBD1. The ends lost 0 bases at V and 4 bases at J; junction bases unmatched: 7. This CDR3 is 17 amino acids long. Germline V CDR1 and CDR2: SGDLS, YYNGEE. CDR3 nucleotide sequence: TGTGCCAGCAGCGTAGATCCACGGGACAGGGGGCTCACTGAAGCTTTCTTT. Protein sequence: CASSVDPRDRGLTEAFF.

The chain is built from TRBV13 and TRBJ1-2; D is unclear. Trimming stripped 0 bases from V and 4 bases from J, with 6 bases between. Germline V gene lookup returns CDR1 PRHDT and CDR2 FYEKMQ (reference sequence). The length of the CDR3 is 13 residues. This CDR3 is CASSLGRLYGYTF. The CDR3 nucleotides read TGTGCCAGCAGCTTAGGTCGTCTCTATGGCTACACCTTC.

As regards this clone: The sample contains more than one DNA sequence encoding this CDR3. The chain employs TRBV27 and TRBJ2-6; D gene ambiguous. This CDR3 is 15 amino acids long. Germline lookup yields CDR1 MNHEY and CDR2 SMNVEV (reference sequence). Deletions cut 0 bases from V and 0 bases from J, with 3 bases between. The CDR3 is CASSLSGSGANVLTF. CDR3 sequence (DNA): TGTGCCAGCAGTTTATCCGGCTCTGGGGCCAACGTCCTGACTTTC.

The CDR3 spells CGAQGDQTRNTIYF. CDR3 nucleotides: TGTGGCGCTCAAGGAGACCAAACAAGAAACACCATATATTTT. The chain combines TRBV25-1 with TRBJ1-3; no reliable D call. Germline assignment: CDR1 MGHDK and CDR2 SYGVNS. CDR3 length equals 14 residues.

The rearrangement joins TRBV4-2 to TRBJ1-5, with 9 bases lining up with TRBD1. The CDR3 is 15 amino acids. The junction had 3 bases not matched to a gene; V was cut back by 0 bases and J by 6 bases. Per germline, CDR1 LGHNA and CDR2 YNFKEQ. CDR3 in amino acids: CASSQEGTGSQPQHF. The CDR3 DNA follows: TGTGCCAGCAGCCAAGAAGGGACAGGGTCTCAGCCCCAGCATTTT.

The V call is TRBV28, the J call TRBJ2-4; TRBD2 aligns across 9 bases. CDR1 is MDHEN, CDR2 SYDVKM, per germline. The CDR3 covers 16 residues. V dropped 3 bases and J dropped 1; count of bases not matched to a gene: 4. CDR3 DNA: TGTGCCAGCAGTTTCCGACTAGCGGTTGCCAAAAACATTCAGTACTTC. Translation: CASSFRLAVAKNIQYF.